The 18 T cell receptor beta chains presented below share a single source sample, sequenced in a study of T cells in tumors after PD-1 blockade (dated by TCRdb to the late 2010s). Library preparation employed the immunoSEQ multiplex PCR assay. TCRdb took over this immuneACCESS table, retaining in-frame rearrangements with V and J assigned. Such tables are incomplete; in checked studies, under half of the missing clones stem from an unresolved V gene, and the remainder is unexplained. Across this sample there are 7,500 to 9,000 clones, with roughly three fifths seen only once. The ten top clones hold more than 3.5% of the sample. The time point tag for this specimen amounts to: after anti-PD-1 therapy. The sequencing used tumor tissue, collected after anti-PD-1 treatment. The origin of the receptors is a human donor with basal cell carcinoma.

This chain joins TRBV6-5 and TRBJ2-1, with 10 bases that match TRBD2. Germline values: CDR1 MNHEY, CDR2 SVGAGI. Unmatched junction bases numbered 3, after V lost 6 bases and J lost 4 bases. This CDR3 is built from 14 residues. In DNA form, the CDR3 reads TGTGCCAGCAGAAATAGCGGGGGGTACAATGAGCAGTTCTTC. It translates to CASRNSGGYNEQFF.

The chain recombines TRBV7-6 with TRBJ2-1; D is undetermined. The CDR3 has 14 amino acids. From germline, CDR1 is SGHVS and CDR2 FNYEAQ. V was cut by 7 bases and J by 3 bases, with 13 bases left in between. The CDR3 loop is CASTPSSVYNEQFF. The CDR3 DNA sequence: TGTGCCAGCACCCCCTCGTCCGTCTACAATGAGCAGTTCTTC.

There are a few counts of this clone. V is TRBV9 and J is TRBJ1-6, with 7 positions matching TRBD1. The CDR3 contains 16 residues. Germline V CDR1 and CDR2: SGDLS, YYNGEE. Germline trimming cut 4 bases from V and 0 bases from J; bases unmatched to any gene: 4. The CDR3 bases are TGTGCCAGCAGCCAGACAGGGAGCTCCTATAATTCACCCCTCCACTTT. It yields the protein CASSQTGSSYNSPLHF.

This clone is deemed medium-sized. This chain joins TRBV7-9 and TRBJ2-5; D uncertain. Germline-derived CDR1 and CDR2 are SEHNR and FQNEAQ (reference sequence). V was shortened by 1 base and J by 0 bases, with 6 bases between the two germline ends. This CDR3 region has 14 residues. DNA of the CDR3: TGTGCCAGCAGCTTAGGCGGACACCAAGAGACCCAGTACTTC. Protein: CASSLGGHQETQYF.

This clone occurred a few times. CDR3 bases: TGTGCCAGCAGCTTGGCGTTCGGAGAGGAGACCCAGTACTTC. It specifies CASSLAFGEETQYF. The chain employs TRBV5-4 and TRBJ2-5, with unresolved D. CDR1 is SGHNT, CDR2 YYREEE, per germline (reference sequence). With 0 bases removed from V and 5 bases from J, the gap between germline ends came to 11 bases. This CDR3 spans 14 amino acids.

The V call is TRBV5-1, the J call TRBJ2-3, with 11 bases identical to TRBD2. Trimming removed 3 bases from V and 1 base from J; junction bases left unmatched: 4. Germline CDR1 SGHRS, CDR2 YFSETQ. The CDR3 sequence is 16 residues long. The chain's CDR3 is CASSSLAGGRTDTQYF. For the CDR3, the DNA is TGCGCCAGCAGCTCCCTAGCGGGGGGACGCACAGATACGCAGTATTTT.

With respect to this clone: The same CDR3 can be traced to other DNA sequences in this sample. In DNA, the CDR3 is TGTGCCAGCAGTGAGACTAGCGGGGACTACGAGCAGTACTTC. This codes for CASSETSGDYEQYF. The J gene is TRBJ2-7, the V gene TRBV6-1; 11 bases fit TRBD2. The CDR3 consists of 14 residues. Germline CDR1 is MNHNS and CDR2 is SASEGT. With 3 bases clipped from V and 3 bases from J, the junction kept 1 base outside the gene matches.

The DNA of the CDR3 is TGTGCCACCAGTTTGGGGACTATCGGCTCTGGAAACACCATATATTTT. Translating it yields CATSLGTIGSGNTIYF. This rearrangement joins TRBV15 to TRBJ1-3; maybe TRBD1 (5 bases). Germline lookup yields CDR1 LNHNV and CDR2 YYDKDF (reference sequence). There are 16 residues in the CDR3. V shed 6 bases and J shed 0 bases, with 15 bases lying between them.

This clone was counted between two and nine times. The chain employs TRBV5-1 and TRBJ2-7, with 8 bases identical to TRBD2. Germline V gene data show CDR1 as SGHRS and CDR2 as YFSETQ. The CDR3 runs to 14 residues. J lost 5 bases, V lost 5 bases, and 9 bases had no gene match. Here the CDR3 reads CASSVSGGTHEQYF. CDR3 in DNA: TGCGCCAGCAGTGTGAGCGGGGGCACTCACGAGCAGTACTTC.

A few counts support this clone. V gene TRBV7-9 combines with J gene TRBJ1-1; 7 bases align to TRBD1. In germline, CDR1 is SEHNR, CDR2 FQNEAQ (reference sequence). The CDR3 contains 12 residues. Losses at the gene ends were 5 bases for V and 8 bases for J; bases not matched to a gene: 5. The CDR3 bases are TGTGCCAGCAGCCCAGGACAGGCAGAAGCTTTCTTT. Translating it yields CASSPGQAEAFF.

The chain employs TRBV4-2 and TRBJ1-4; D is possibly TRBD1 (5 bases). The CDR3 consists of 17 residues. Trimming shortened V by 1 base and J by 4 bases, and 16 bases separated the two germline ends. The germline gives CDR1 LGHNA, CDR2 YNFKEQ. CDR3 bases: TGTGCCAGCAGCCAAGTTTATCCATCAGGGATTAATGAAAAACTGTTTTTT. Translated, it gives CASSQVYPSGINEKLFF.

The sample holds a few counts of this clone. V is TRBV29-1 and J is TRBJ2-6, with D tentatively TRBD1 or TRBD2 (5 bases each). Germline lookup yields CDR1 SQVTM and CDR2 ANQGSEA. Trimming cost V 5 bases and J 0 bases, with 14 bases left between them. The CDR3 contains 16 residues. The CDR3 spells CSVFRDVGSGANVLTF. For the CDR3, the DNA is TGCAGCGTTTTCCGGGACGTTGGCTCTGGGGCCAACGTCCTGACTTTC.

The rearrangement joins TRBV28 to TRBJ1-3; 9 positions agree with TRBD1. The CDR3 contains 14 residues. The germline CDR1 and CDR2 sequences are MDHEN and SYDVKM. Trimming at V came to 5 bases and at J to 4 bases, leaving 3 bases not matched to a gene. The CDR3 region is CASSPQGAGNTIYF. Here the CDR3 DNA reads TGTGCCAGCAGTCCACAGGGGGCCGGAAACACCATATATTTT. Combining the CDR3 with reference TRBV28 and TRBJ1-3 gives the whole variable domain DVKVTQSSRYLVKRTGEKVFLECVQDMDHENMFWYRQDPGLGLRLIYFSYDVKMKEKGDIPEGYSVSREKKERFSLILESASTNQTSMYLCASSPQGAGNTIYFGEGSWLTVV.

V usage is TRBV19 and J usage is TRBJ1-2; no reliable D call. Looked up from germline, CDR1 is LNHDA and CDR2 is SQIVND (reference sequence). V was cut by 4 bases and J by 1 base, with 16 bases left in between. The CDR3 loop spans 16 amino acids. CDR3 sequence: CASSSNLRGSNYGYTF. Here the CDR3 DNA reads TGTGCCAGTAGTAGCAATCTAAGAGGGAGTAACTATGGCTACACCTTC.

This chain uses TRBV6-5 with TRBJ2-7; D unclear. Germline CDR1 and CDR2: MNHEY and SVGAGI. Trimming left V 5 bases short and J 1 base short, with 3 bases between. This CDR3 is 11 amino acids long. The CDR3 coding sequence is TGTGCCAGCAGTACGTCCTACGAGCAGTACTTC. This gives the protein CASSTSYEQYF.

A single count supports this clone. V gene TRBV6-5 combines with J gene TRBJ1-4; perhaps TRBD1 as D (5 bases). V was clipped by 11 bases and J by 10 bases, with 14 bases between them. CDR1 MNHEY and CDR2 SVGAGI come from the germline V gene. This CDR3 contains 11 residues. CDR3 coding DNA: TGTGCCGTCACGGGGGGAGGAAAACTGTTTTTT. Amino acid sequence: CAVTGGGKLFF.

This clone occurred a few times. J is TRBJ2-7 and V is TRBV28; TRBD1 might be the D (6 bases). The germline V and J ends were trimmed by 4 bases and 4 bases, with 17 bases remaining between them. Per germline, CDR1 MDHEN and CDR2 SYDVKM. This CDR3 contains 15 residues. The CDR3, as DNA: TGTGCCAGCAGTTCATATTTACAGGGAACTTACGAGCAGTACTTC. This sequence encodes CASSSYLQGTYEQYF.

The chain is built from TRBV5-1 and TRBJ2-2, with D possibly TRBD1 on 5 matching bases. CDR3 length: 13 amino acids. Germline CDR1 SGHRS, CDR2 YFSETQ. The V end lost 4 bases, the J end lost 5 bases, and 9 bases lay between the germline ends. CDR3 protein: CASSLGPTGELFF. The CDR3 coding sequence is TGCGCCAGCAGCCTGGGGCCGACCGGGGAGCTGTTTTTT.